A single T cell receptor beta chain is shown here with its context. This entry comes from a study of cytotoxic CD8 clonotypes in ibrutinib-treated CLL. The intended depth for sequencing was 1 in 200,000 to 1 in 1 million T cells. Sequenced by immunoSEQ multiplex PCR; TCRdb stores in-frame clones only, minus some. The table includes fewer than 200,000 clones, around 80% detected once. Trimming pared 2 bases from V and 0 bases from J, leaving 10 bases between. Germline V gives CDR1 SEHNR, CDR2 FQNEAQ (reference sequence). This CDR3 region has 15 residues. The receptor was derived from a human donor with chronic lymphocytic leukemia. The V gene is TRBV7-9, the J gene TRBJ1-1, with unresolved D. Source: PBMCs, taken after 24 months of ibrutinib treatment. In DNA, the CDR3 is TGTGCCAGCAGCTTAATGGGAGACATGAACACTGAAGCTTTCTTT. Residues: CASSLMGDMNTEAFF.